This TCR beta chain was sequenced in a study of low-dose radiotherapy and immunotherapy resistance in tumors. In the study overall: With cycle 1 day 1 as the start, patients took oral aspirin 300 mg daily for four cycles.

CDR1 is SGHDN and CDR2 is FVKESK in the germline V gene. This CDR3 has 16 amino acids. Trimming cost V 6 bases and J 6 bases; bases outside gene matches: 7. TRAV- and TRBV-specific primers, spanning alpha and beta chains, primed first-strand cDNA. The authors amplified TCRs for around 20 PCR cycles with a constant-region primer and a V-primer adapter. Using its own MiXCR run on the reads, TCRdb lists one record per CDR3 protein. The sample yields more than 70,000 distinct CDR3 sequences, around 32% seen once. The sample's time point: before trial treatment. Donors received nivolumab, ipilimumab, aspirin, low-dose cyclophosphamide and low-dose radiotherapy. Patients qualified if they had advanced solid tumors that lacked tumor-infiltrating lymphocytes.

The clonotype originates from a female donor with ovarian cancer. V and J are TRBV14 and TRBJ2-1, with 14 bases fitting TRBD2. The material sequenced was PBMCs, taken before treatment. Here the CDR3 DNA reads TGTGCCAGCAGGCAGAGAGGACTAGCGGGGGGCAATGAGCAGTTCTTC. Its translation is CASRQRGLAGGNEQFF.